Below are 30 T cell receptor beta chains sequenced from a single sample in a study of blood T cell repertoires in COVID-19. The table came from immunoSEQ multiplex PCR; TCRdb's copy has only in-frame clones and leaves some out. Among a few hundred thousand clones, more than 70% were seen once, and the ten largest hold about 7.2%. Material: PBMCs or T cells enriched from blood (not recorded which). The source is a woman aged 40 to 50 with acute COVID-19.

V usage is TRBV5-6 and J usage is TRBJ1-2; D gene uncertain. Germline CDR1 SGHDT, CDR2 YYEEEE. This CDR3 spans 15 amino acids. Trimming pared 0 bases from V and 4 bases from J, leaving 13 bases between. CDR3: CASSLALDGGYGYTF. The CDR3 region has the DNA TGTGCCAGCAGCTTGGCTCTAGACGGTGGCTATGGCTACACCTTC.

The chain is built from TRBV19 and TRBJ1-5; D might be TRBD1 (5 bases). V gave up 6 bases and J gave up 2 bases, with 8 bases separating them. This CDR3 spans 13 amino acids. CDR1 and CDR2 from the germline V gene are LNHDA and SQIVND (reference sequence). The CDR3 reads CASSPGRNQPQHF. CDR3 coding DNA: TGTGCCAGTAGCCCAGGGCGCAATCAGCCCCAGCATTTT.

The V call is TRBV28, the J call TRBJ2-7; D uncertain. The germline CDR1 and CDR2 sequences are MDHEN and SYDVKM. The CDR3 is made up of 13 amino acids. Trimming stripped 1 base from V and 5 bases from J, with 9 bases between. The CDR3 region is CASSLYSPDEQYF. For the CDR3, the DNA is TGTGCCAGCAGTTTATATTCTCCAGACGAGCAGTACTTC.

The chain joins TRBV28 to TRBJ1-5, with D possibly matching TRBD1 (6 bases). The CDR3 contains 15 residues. Trimming stripped 7 bases from V and 7 bases from J, with 20 bases between. Germline values: CDR1 MDHEN, CDR2 SYDVKM. This CDR3 reads CASTSWGRGRQPQHF. The CDR3 DNA sequence: TGTGCCAGCACCTCCTGGGGGCGCGGGAGGCAGCCCCAGCATTTT.

In its sample, this clone was seen a few times. The same CDR3 can be traced to other DNA sequences in this sample. The chain carries TRBV29-1 and TRBJ2-7, with TRBD1 as a possible D gene (5 bases). From germline, CDR1 is SQVTM and CDR2 ANQGSEA. Trimming shortened V by 1 base and J by 3 bases, and 7 bases separated the two germline ends. The CDR3 covers 12 residues. CDR3 sequence: CSVEGGGYEQYF. The CDR3 DNA sequence: TGCAGCGTTGAAGGGGGCGGCTACGAGCAGTACTTC.

This clone has only a few counts. The J gene is TRBJ1-1, the V gene TRBV30; no clear D gene. V was pared by 5 bases and J by 1 base, with 11 bases between. The CDR3 totals 13 residues. Germline V gene sequence: CDR1 GTSNPN, CDR2 SVGIG (reference sequence). This CDR3 reads CAWRGEANTEAFF. CDR3 coding DNA: TGTGCCTGGCGTGGGGAGGCGAACACTGAAGCTTTCTTT.

The J gene is TRBJ1-1, the V gene TRBV16; D perhaps matches TRBD1 (6 bases). CDR1 and CDR2 (germline): KGHSY, FQNENV. V was shortened by 4 bases and J by 0 bases, with 12 bases between the two germline ends. The CDR3 runs to 15 residues. The CDR3 sequence is CASSRSGGMNTEAFF. CDR3 bases: TGTGCCAGCAGCCGCTCGGGGGGCATGAACACTGAAGCTTTCTTT.

CDR3 protein: CASSPGTGGRNYGYTF. In DNA, the CDR3 is TGTGCCAGCTCTCCGGGGACAGGGGGCCGAAACTATGGCTACACCTTC. The chain has TRBV18 and TRBJ1-2, with 12 positions matching TRBD1. Trimming removed 6 bases from V and 2 bases from J; junction bases left unmatched: 7. Per the germline V gene, CDR1 is KGHSH and CDR2 is LQKENI. The CDR3 has 16 amino acids.

The chain has TRBV5-1 and TRBJ2-6, with unresolved D. This CDR3 is built from 14 residues. CDR1 and CDR2 from the germline V gene are SGHRS and YFSETQ. V shed 4 bases and J shed 3 bases, with 8 bases lying between them. The CDR3 sequence is CASSPSFGANVLTF. In DNA form, the CDR3 reads TGCGCCAGCAGCCCTTCGTTTGGGGCCAACGTCCTGACTTTC.

The chain joins TRBV5-1 to TRBJ1-1, with 7 nucleotides matching TRBD1. J gave up 3 bases and V 0 bases, and 2 bases lay outside the gene matches. The CDR3 spans 14 residues. In germline, CDR1 is SGHRS, CDR2 YFSETQ. Here the CDR3 DNA reads TGCGCCAGCAGCTTGGGAGACAGGGACACTGAAGCTTTCTTT. This gives the protein CASSLGDRDTEAFF. Drawing the rest from reference TRBV5-1 and TRBJ1-1, the complete variable domain is KAGVTQTPRYLIKTRGQQVTLSCSPISGHRSVSWYQQTPGQGLQFLFEYFSETQRNKGNFPGRFSGRQFSNSRSEMNVSTLELGDSALYLCASSLGDRDTEAFFGQGTRLTVV.

V and J are TRBV27 and TRBJ2-7; maybe TRBD2 (5 bases). Per the germline V gene, CDR1 is MNHEY and CDR2 is SMNVEV (reference sequence). The V and J ends lost 7 bases and 2 bases respectively, with 6 bases between them. This CDR3 spans 11 amino acids. CDR3 DNA: TGTGCCAGCACCGGGGCCTACGAGCAGTACTTC. It specifies CASTGAYEQYF.

V usage is TRBV28 and J usage is TRBJ1-2; 8 bases line up with TRBD1. The CDR3 runs 14 residues. Per germline, CDR1 MDHEN and CDR2 SYDVKM. V shed 6 bases and J 8 bases; nucleotides not matched to a gene: 11. CDR3 nucleotides: TGTGCCAGCAGGCGACGGGACAGGTTGGAAGGCTACACCTTC. This encodes CASRRRDRLEGYTF.

The J gene is TRBJ1-2, the V gene TRBV3-1 (or the pseudogene TRBV3-2), with 7 bases lining up with TRBD1. The CDR3 length is 14 residues. V lost 2 bases, J lost 5 bases, and 5 bases stayed unmatched. CDR1 LGHDT and CDR2 YNNKEL come from the germline V gene (reference sequence). Written as DNA, the CDR3 is TGTGCCAGCAGCCAACAGACAGGGACTTATGGCTACACCTTC. It translates to CASSQQTGTYGYTF.

This clone has a single count. CDR3: CASSRTRGVMDEQFF. For the CDR3, the DNA is TGTGCCAGCAGTAGGACTAGAGGTGTTATGGATGAGCAGTTCTTC. The rearrangement joins TRBV27 to TRBJ2-1; 7 nucleotides line up with TRBD2. The germline V gene encodes CDR1 MNHEY and CDR2 SMNVEV (reference sequence). Unmatched junction bases numbered 12, after V lost 5 bases and J lost 8 bases. The CDR3 consists of 15 residues.

The chain uses TRBV25-1 and TRBJ1-2; D is uncertain. V was shortened by 0 bases and J by 4 bases, with 9 bases between the two germline ends. The CDR3 is made up of 14 amino acids. CDR1 MGHDK and CDR2 SYGVNS come from the germline V gene. CDR3 in DNA: TGTGCCAGCAGTGAATACGCAGAAATCTATGGCTACACCTTC. Its translation: CASSEYAEIYGYTF.

This rearrangement joins TRBV6-2 or TRBV6-3 to TRBJ1-6; D not resolved. The ends were cut back, 2 bases at V and 11 bases at J, with 13 bases in the middle. Germline values: CDR1 MNHEY, CDR2 SVGEGT. This CDR3 is 14 amino acids long. CDR3 sequence (DNA): TGTGCCAGCAGTTACCCTCGGGGTTTAGCACCCCTCCACTTT. It yields the protein CASSYPRGLAPLHF.

The genes are TRBV28 and TRBJ1-2; D gene uncertain. The V end lost 6 bases, the J end lost 0 bases, and 11 bases lay between the germline ends. This CDR3 spans 14 amino acids. Germline CDR1 and CDR2: MDHEN and SYDVKM. CDR3 coding DNA: TGTGCCAGCAGGGCCCCACCCCCTAACTATGGCTACACCTTC. Protein product: CASRAPPPNYGYTF.

The V and J genes are TRBV30 and TRBJ1-5, with D maybe TRBD1 (5 bases). Trimming cost V 2 bases and J 3 bases, with 20 bases left between them. The CDR3 has 17 residues. The germline CDR1 and CDR2 sequences are GTSNPN and SVGIG (reference sequence). CDR3: CAWSILPGGRDNQPQHF. The CDR3 region has the DNA TGTGCCTGGAGTATATTACCCGGCGGCAGGGACAATCAGCCCCAGCATTTT.

The CDR3 DNA reads as TGTGCCAGCAGCGCTGTGGGGACAGATAATTCACCCCTCCACTTT. It encodes CASSAVGTDNSPLHF. This chain uses TRBV9 with TRBJ1-6, with 7 bases identical to TRBD1. The CDR3 loop spans 15 amino acids. Germline V lookup: CDR1 SGDLS, CDR2 YYNGEE. Trimming removed 3 bases from V and 5 bases from J; junction bases left unmatched: 5.

The chain carries TRBV9 and TRBJ1-2; 7 bases agree with TRBD1. Germline values: CDR1 SGDLS, CDR2 YYNGEE. With V trimmed by 7 bases and J by 4 bases, 4 bases remained unmatched. The CDR3 is 12 amino acids. The CDR3 nucleotides read TGTGCCAGCCGCCGGGACAGCTATGGCTACACCTTC. This codes for CASRRDSYGYTF.

The CDR3 DNA reads as TGTGCCAGCAGGACAGGGGTGAACACTGAAGCTTTCTTT. This sequence encodes CASRTGVNTEAFF. J is TRBJ1-1 and V is TRBV12-3 or TRBV12-4, with 8 bases matching TRBD1. With 6 bases clipped from V and 0 bases from J, the junction kept 0 bases outside the gene matches. This CDR3 has 13 amino acids.

The chain couples TRBV5-1 to TRBJ1-6; no definite D call. V lost 2 bases and J 3 bases, leaving 9 bases between the germline ends. Germline V gives CDR1 SGHRS, CDR2 YFSETQ. CDR3 length: 15 amino acids. CDR3 sequence (DNA): TGCGCCAGCAGCTTAGAGGCCAGCTATAATTCACCCCTCCACTTT. It encodes CASSLEASYNSPLHF.

This chain links TRBV7-3 with TRBJ1-1; no clear D gene. V was trimmed by 5 bases and J by 2 bases, leaving 6 bases between them. CDR3 size: 12 residues. Germline CDR1 and CDR2: SGHTA and FQGTGA. CDR3 nucleotides: TGTGCCAGCAGCCTTTATAACACTGAAGCTTTCTTT. Translation gives CASSLYNTEAFF.

Ten or more counts support this clone. The V and J genes are TRBV4-3 and TRBJ2-7, with D possibly being TRBD2 (5 bases). V gave up 2 bases and J gave up 0 bases, with 8 bases separating them. The germline gives CDR1 LGHNA, CDR2 YSLEER. The CDR3 runs 14 residues. The CDR3 loop reads CASSQTGSSYEQYF. CDR3 in DNA: TGCGCCAGCAGCCAAACGGGGAGCTCCTACGAGCAGTACTTC.

The genes are TRBV5-1 and TRBJ2-3, with D possibly being TRBD2 (5 bases). Per the germline V gene, CDR1 is SGHRS and CDR2 is YFSETQ. V was pared by 0 bases and J by 1 base, with 12 bases between. The CDR3 is 16 amino acids. The CDR3 sequence: CASSLGLRGGTDTQYF. The CDR3 DNA is TGCGCCAGCAGCTTGGGCTTACGGGGAGGCACAGATACGCAGTATTTT.

This chain links TRBV2 with TRBJ2-7; D is perhaps TRBD2 (7 bases). Germline CDR1 reads SNHLY; CDR2 reads FYNNEI. This CDR3 has 19 residues. Trimming removed 7 bases at V and 4 bases at J, with 32 bases between. CDR3 residues: CASMTIRSVGGGLRYEQYF. CDR3 bases: TGTGCCAGCATGACGATAAGGAGTGTAGGGGGGGGCCTCAGGTACGAGCAGTACTTC.

This clone has only a few counts. The gene calls are TRBV25-1 and TRBJ1-3; the D gene is possibly TRBD1 (5 bases). The CDR3 is 16 amino acids. Germline CDR1 is MGHDK and CDR2 is SYGVNS. Trimming took off 1 base at V and 0 bases at J, with 10 bases between the two ends. The CDR3 bases are TGTGCCAGCAGTGAATTCGGGGGTATCTCTGGAAACACCATATATTTT. Translating it yields CASSEFGGISGNTIYF.

The chain combines TRBV4-1 with TRBJ1-5; D unresolved. The CDR3 contains 15 residues. Per the germline V gene, CDR1 is MGHRA and CDR2 is YSYEKL. V dropped 0 bases and J dropped 4 bases, with 10 bases sitting between them. This CDR3 is CASSQDTGGNQPQHF. For the CDR3, the DNA is TGCGCCAGCAGCCAAGATACGGGAGGAAATCAGCCCCAGCATTTT.

The chain joins TRBV10-1 to TRBJ1-3; no reliable D call. V was cut by 2 bases and J by 2 bases, with 7 bases left in between. CDR1 WNHNN and CDR2 SYGVQD come from the germline V gene (reference sequence). The CDR3 spans 14 residues. CDR3 residues: CASSEHGTGNTIYF. CDR3 DNA sequence: TGCGCCAGCAGTGAGCACGGTACTGGAAACACCATATATTTT.

This chain uses TRBV25-1 with TRBJ2-2, with D unresolved. CDR1 MGHDK and CDR2 SYGVNS come from the germline V gene. There are 13 residues in the CDR3. Trimming took off 5 bases at V and 4 bases at J, with 8 bases between the two ends. Written as DNA, the CDR3 is TGTGCCAGCAGTCCTATTGGCACCGGGGAGCTGTTTTTT. Amino acids: CASSPIGTGELFF.